This T cell receptor (beta chain) originates from a study of cytomegalovirus exposure and HLA in healthy donors. This clone showed up just a few times. It was with 60 Vbeta and 13 Jbeta primers that the PCR ran. The table came from immunoSEQ multiplex PCR; TCRdb's copy has only in-frame clones and leaves some out. Among about 61,000 clones, over 70% were seen once, and the ten largest hold 51%. The TCR comes from a man aged 45-65 years in good health and CMV-seropositive. The sequencing sample was made of PBMCs.

Written as DNA, the CDR3 is TGTGCCAGCAGCTCCGCGGCAGGGGGTTACACTGAAGCTTTCTTT. This translates into CASSSAAGGYTEAFF. The chain recombines TRBV11-2 with TRBJ1-1; 7 bases line up with TRBD1. There are 15 residues in the CDR3. CDR1 SGHAT and CDR2 FQNNGV come from the germline V gene. J was trimmed by 3 bases and V by 4 bases; bases with no gene match: 8.